Included here is one T cell receptor (beta chain) sequence, with context. The antigen this receptor binds is unknown. Qualities for individual bases were not recorded, and no much larger clone is one base off. The data were taken from a study of shared clonotypes between healthy human individuals (TCRdb year 2020). Study-wide context: A few men and a couple of women, aged 18 to 49 years, made up the cohort. Per donor, three plates each were used for CD4 naive and CD4 memory, two for CD8 naive, and one for CD8 memory. To increase sequencing depth and limit assay-specific biases, TCR repertoire library preparation and sequencing were carried out by different laboratories using diverse techniques. Leukapheresis yielded between about 0.9 and 9 billion PBMCs per donor. The study deeply sequenced blood TCR repertoires of five healthy adults to estimate repertoire size and the extent of clonotype sharing between individuals. The investigation overall reported the following: Naive subsets generally had larger estimated clonotype richness than memory subsets. Even with the large sequencing depth, rarefaction of the sorted-subset datasets indicated that sequencing was incomplete. Across a few donors, around 5% of naive CD4, around 3.5% of naive CD8, about 2.3% of memory CD4, and under 0.45% of memory CD8 clonotypes were shared. Compared with non-shared clonotypes, the clonotypes found in all four sorted-subset donors had higher generation probabilities. The small number of donors limited the genetic and exposure-history diversity represented. Pairwise subsampling led to the expectation that sequencing depth would affect the degree of clonotype sharing among donors. Sampling was limited to blood, and TCR repertoires in tissue likely differ from TCR repertoires in blood.

Healthy HIV-negative adults with no recently reported acute infections or vaccinations were included as donors. Every donor was a Caucasian adult residing in Nashville, Tennessee, USA. CD4+ T cells were enriched by magnetic negative selection; naive cells were then positively selected on CD45RA, and the negative fraction formed the memory subset. After blood collection by leukapheresis, PBMCs were isolated using Ficoll-Histopaque density gradient centrifugation and then cryopreserved in the vapor phase of liquid nitrogen. Analytical flow cytometry was used to check the purity and quantity of every magnetically sorted T cell population. Genomic DNA was isolated from every sorted fraction and measured by UV absorbance on a Nanodrop 2000c. A distance of 13 bases separates the germline ends of V and J, which lose 4 bases and 3 bases respectively. Via the germline V gene, CDR1 is SGHVS and CDR2 FQNEAQ. Spanning cysteine to phenylalanine, the CDR3 consists of 15 amino acids. Left in the record is the CDR3 DNA by itself, 45 bases read in frame from the first base.

TCR CDR3 regions were amplified from genomic DNA by multiplex PCR using the deep immunoSEQ assay. Extracted genomic DNA from each cell subset was distributed evenly across all wells of several immunoSEQ 96-well plates, and each plate was treated as a replicate. Each replicate PCR for sorted subsets received around 0.2 ug genomic DNA, equal to about 30,000 T cell genomes. The purified libraries were quantified using a Qubit 3.0 fluorometer, sized with a Bioanalyzer 2100, and then quantified again using the KAPA Library Quantification kit. A separate single-read 150-cycle Illumina NextSeq 550 flow cell was used to sequence each immunoSEQ 96-well plate. From the authors' description of their analysis: Because the immunoSEQ output held only junctional sequences and lacked quality scores, the filtering could not match the filtering applied to full-length reads. To assign V/J genes and CDR3, sequences were annotated against IMGT germline references using PyIR, a Python wrapper for IgBLAST v1.9. Reads were filtered out if the reads had weak V/J assignments (E-value above 1e-6), no CDR3, stop codons, out-of-frame junctions, or ambiguous translated residues. V3J clonotypes were defined as sequences sharing an identical inferred V gene, J gene, and CDR3 amino acid sequence. Percentage overlap between repertoires was computed as shared unique clonotypes divided by the size of the smaller repertoire. RTK rarefaction, the Chao1 estimator, and Recon v2.1 estimates of unobserved clonotypes were used to assess repertoire richness. OLGA was used to compute generation probabilities for all TCRbeta clonotypes that the gDNA method yielded from several donors. TCRdb retrieved this table from immuneACCESS and kept in-frame rearrangements only. Not all clones are present; in checked studies, unresolved V genes account for under half, and no reason is known for the remainder. V and J calls plus clone size are reproduced from that table; the DNA served to infer D and trimming. The sample table holds a few million clones, of which 92% were seen once. The top ten clones comprise 0.37% of the sample.

The V and J segments used are TRBV7-8 and TRBJ1-5; the D gene identity is not certain. The sample taken for sequencing was naive CD4+ T cells from PBMCs. Sample cell subset or site, as interpreted from the label and publication: CD45RA+ positively selected. The source is a young man in good health. Some clones in this sample may be carry-over from other donors' samples. The CDR3 sequence is CASSYEGRVNQPQHF. The DNA is TGTGCCAGCAGCTACGAAGGACGGGTCAATCAGCCCCAGCATTTT.